The T cell receptor (beta chain) under discussion was sequenced for a study of blood T cell repertoires in COVID-19. Study context: Samples taken during acute and convalescent COVID-19 were collected in the United States, Italy and Spain. In each case, the material was cDNA or gDNA derived from T cells, B-cell-depleted T cells, or PBMCs.

As processed by the authors: Researchers report that nucleated cell counts were estimated from reference gene primer amplification. Data came from immunoSEQ multiplex PCR; TCRdb stores just in-frame clones and leaves some out. V, J and clone size derive from that table, while D and trimming were established from the DNA sequence. The sample contains 500,000 to 600,000 clones, roughly 91% of which appear only once. Seattle-derived patients entered the study during active infection and were followed longitudinally. From germline, CDR1 is SGHAT and CDR2 FQNNGV. This CDR3 comprises 13 residues. Trimming stripped 5 bases from V and 10 bases from J, with 12 bases between.

Source material: peripheral blood. The receptor comes from a woman in her forties or fifties with COVID-19, enrolled during active disease. This chain links TRBV11-2 with TRBJ1-6; D gene uncertain. In DNA form, the CDR3 reads TGTGCCAGCAGCAACCGGGATTTGTCACCCCTCCACTTT. It translates to CASSNRDLSPLHF.